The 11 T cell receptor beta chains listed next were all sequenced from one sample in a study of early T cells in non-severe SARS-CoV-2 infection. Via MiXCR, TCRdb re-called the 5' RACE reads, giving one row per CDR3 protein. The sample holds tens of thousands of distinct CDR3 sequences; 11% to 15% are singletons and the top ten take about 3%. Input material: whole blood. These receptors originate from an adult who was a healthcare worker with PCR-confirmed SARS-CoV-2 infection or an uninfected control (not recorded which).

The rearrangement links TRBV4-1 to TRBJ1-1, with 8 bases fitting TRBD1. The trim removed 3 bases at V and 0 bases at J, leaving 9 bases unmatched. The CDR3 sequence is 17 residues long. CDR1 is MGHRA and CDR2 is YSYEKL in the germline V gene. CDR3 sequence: CASSQLQGGWMNTEAFF. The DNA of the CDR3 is TGCGCCAGCAGCCAGTTACAGGGGGGCTGGATGAACACTGAAGCTTTCTTT.

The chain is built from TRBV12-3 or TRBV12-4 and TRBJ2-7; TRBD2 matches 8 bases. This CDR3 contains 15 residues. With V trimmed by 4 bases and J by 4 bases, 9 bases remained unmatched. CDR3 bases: TGTGCCAGCAGTTCTCGGGGGGGCGGAGGGTACGAGCAGTACTTC. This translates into CASSSRGGGGYEQYF.

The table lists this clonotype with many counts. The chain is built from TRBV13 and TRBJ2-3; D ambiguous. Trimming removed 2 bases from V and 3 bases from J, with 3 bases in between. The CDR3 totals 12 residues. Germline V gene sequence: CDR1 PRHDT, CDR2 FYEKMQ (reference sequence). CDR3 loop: CASSLQTDTQYF. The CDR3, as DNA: TGTGCCAGCAGCTTACAGACAGATACGCAGTATTTT.

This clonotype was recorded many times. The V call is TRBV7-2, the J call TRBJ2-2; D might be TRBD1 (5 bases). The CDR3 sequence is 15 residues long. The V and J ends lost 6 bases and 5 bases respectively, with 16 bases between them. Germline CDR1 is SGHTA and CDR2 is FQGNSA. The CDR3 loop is CASSPQGRATGELFF. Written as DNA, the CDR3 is TGTGCCAGCAGTCCTCAGGGAAGGGCGACCGGGGAGCTGTTTTTT. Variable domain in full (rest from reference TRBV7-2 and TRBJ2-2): GAGVSQSPSNKVTEKGKDVELRCDPISGHTALYWYRQSLGQGLEFLIYFQGNSAPDKSGLPSDRFSAERTGGSVSTLTIQRTQQEDSAVYLCASSPQGRATGELFFGEGSRLTVL.

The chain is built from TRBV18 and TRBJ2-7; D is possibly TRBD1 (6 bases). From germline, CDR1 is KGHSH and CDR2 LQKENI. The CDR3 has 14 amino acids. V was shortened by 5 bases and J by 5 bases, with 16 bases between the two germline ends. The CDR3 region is CASSSPIQGNEQYF. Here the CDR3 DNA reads TGTGCCAGCTCATCCCCCATACAGGGAAACGAGCAGTACTTC. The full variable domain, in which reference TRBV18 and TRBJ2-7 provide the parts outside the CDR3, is NAGVMQNPRHLVRRRGQEARLRCSPMKGHSHVYWYRQLPEEGLKFMVYLQKENIIDESGMPKERFSAEFPKEGPSILRIQQVVRGDSAAYFCASSSPIQGNEQYFGPGTRLTVT.

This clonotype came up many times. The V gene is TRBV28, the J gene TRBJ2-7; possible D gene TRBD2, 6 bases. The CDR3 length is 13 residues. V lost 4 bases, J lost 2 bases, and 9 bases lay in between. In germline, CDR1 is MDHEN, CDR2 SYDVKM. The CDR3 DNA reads TGTGCCAGCAGTTACTCGGGGGCCTACGAGCAGTACTTC. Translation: CASSYSGAYEQYF.

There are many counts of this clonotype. The CDR3 sequence is CASSSGTGRVEPGYTF. Written as DNA, the CDR3 is TGTGCCAGCAGTTCGGGGACAGGGAGAGTGGAGCCTGGCTACACCTTC. This chain uses TRBV6-5 with TRBJ1-2; TRBD1 matches 9 bases. Trimming removed 4 bases from V and 7 bases from J; junction bases left unmatched: 13. CDR1 is MNHEY and CDR2 is SVGAGI in the germline V gene. This CDR3 is 16 amino acids long.

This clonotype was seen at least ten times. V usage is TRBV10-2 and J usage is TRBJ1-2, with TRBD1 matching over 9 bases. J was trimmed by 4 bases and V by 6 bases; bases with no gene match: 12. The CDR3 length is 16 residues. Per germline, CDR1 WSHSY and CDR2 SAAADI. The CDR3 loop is CASSPQTGGLGYGYTF. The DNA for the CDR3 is TGCGCCAGCAGCCCCCAGACAGGGGGGCTCGGCTATGGCTACACCTTC.

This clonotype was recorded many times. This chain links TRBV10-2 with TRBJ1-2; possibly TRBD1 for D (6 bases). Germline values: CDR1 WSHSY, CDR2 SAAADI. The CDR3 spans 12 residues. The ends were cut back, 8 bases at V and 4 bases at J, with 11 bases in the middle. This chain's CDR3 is CASEDRTYGYTF. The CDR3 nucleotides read TGCGCCAGCGAAGACAGGACCTATGGCTACACCTTC.

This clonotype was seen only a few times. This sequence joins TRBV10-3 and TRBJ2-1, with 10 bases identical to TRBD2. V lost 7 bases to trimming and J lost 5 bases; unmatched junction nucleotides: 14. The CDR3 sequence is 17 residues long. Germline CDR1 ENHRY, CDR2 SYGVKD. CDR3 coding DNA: TGTGCCATCACGACGGGAATAGGACTAGCGGAAAACAATGAGCAGTTCTTC. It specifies CAITTGIGLAENNEQFF.

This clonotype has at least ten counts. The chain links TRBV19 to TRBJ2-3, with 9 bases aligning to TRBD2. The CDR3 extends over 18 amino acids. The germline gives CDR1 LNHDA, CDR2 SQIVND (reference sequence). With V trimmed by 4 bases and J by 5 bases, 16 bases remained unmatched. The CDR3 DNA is TGTGCCAGTAGTAAGGGTTGGCGCGGGAGGGCCCGAGAAGATACGCAGTATTTT. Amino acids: CASSKGWRGRAREDTQYF.